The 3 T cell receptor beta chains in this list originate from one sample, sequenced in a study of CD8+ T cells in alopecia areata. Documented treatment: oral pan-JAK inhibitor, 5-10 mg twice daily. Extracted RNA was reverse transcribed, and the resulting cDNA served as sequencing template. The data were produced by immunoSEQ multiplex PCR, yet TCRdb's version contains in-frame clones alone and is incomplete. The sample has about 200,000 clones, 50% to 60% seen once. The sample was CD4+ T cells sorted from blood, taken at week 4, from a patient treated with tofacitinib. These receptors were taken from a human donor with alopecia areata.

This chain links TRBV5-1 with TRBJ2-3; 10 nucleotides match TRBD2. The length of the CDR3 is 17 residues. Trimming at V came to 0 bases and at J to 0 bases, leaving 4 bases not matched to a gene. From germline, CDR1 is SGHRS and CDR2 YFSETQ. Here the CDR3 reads CASSLGASGSSTDTQYF. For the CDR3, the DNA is TGCGCCAGCAGCTTGGGGGCTAGCGGGAGCAGCACAGATACGCAGTATTTT.

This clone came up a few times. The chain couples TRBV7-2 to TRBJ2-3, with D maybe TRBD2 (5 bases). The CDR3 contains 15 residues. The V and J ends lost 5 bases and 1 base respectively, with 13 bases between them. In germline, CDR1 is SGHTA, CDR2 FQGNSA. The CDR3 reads CASSNRAVRTDTQYF. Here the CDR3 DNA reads TGTGCCAGCAGCAACCGAGCGGTCCGCACAGATACGCAGTATTTT.

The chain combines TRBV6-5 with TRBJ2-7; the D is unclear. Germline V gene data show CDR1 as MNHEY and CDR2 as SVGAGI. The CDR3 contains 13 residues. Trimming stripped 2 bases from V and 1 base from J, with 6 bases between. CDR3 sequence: CASSYSGSYEQYF. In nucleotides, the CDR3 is TGTGCCAGCAGTTACAGTGGGTCCTACGAGCAGTACTTC.